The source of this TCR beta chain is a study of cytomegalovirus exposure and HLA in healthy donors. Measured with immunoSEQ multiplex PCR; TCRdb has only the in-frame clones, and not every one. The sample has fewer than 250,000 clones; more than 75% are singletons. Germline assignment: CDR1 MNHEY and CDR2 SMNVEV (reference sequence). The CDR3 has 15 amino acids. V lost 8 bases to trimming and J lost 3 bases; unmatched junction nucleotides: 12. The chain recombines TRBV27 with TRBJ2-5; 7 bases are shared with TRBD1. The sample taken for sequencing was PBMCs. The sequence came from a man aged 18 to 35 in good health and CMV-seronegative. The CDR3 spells CASGDNRGAEETQYF. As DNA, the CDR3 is TGTGCCAGCGGAGATAACAGGGGAGCTGAAGAGACCCAGTACTTC.